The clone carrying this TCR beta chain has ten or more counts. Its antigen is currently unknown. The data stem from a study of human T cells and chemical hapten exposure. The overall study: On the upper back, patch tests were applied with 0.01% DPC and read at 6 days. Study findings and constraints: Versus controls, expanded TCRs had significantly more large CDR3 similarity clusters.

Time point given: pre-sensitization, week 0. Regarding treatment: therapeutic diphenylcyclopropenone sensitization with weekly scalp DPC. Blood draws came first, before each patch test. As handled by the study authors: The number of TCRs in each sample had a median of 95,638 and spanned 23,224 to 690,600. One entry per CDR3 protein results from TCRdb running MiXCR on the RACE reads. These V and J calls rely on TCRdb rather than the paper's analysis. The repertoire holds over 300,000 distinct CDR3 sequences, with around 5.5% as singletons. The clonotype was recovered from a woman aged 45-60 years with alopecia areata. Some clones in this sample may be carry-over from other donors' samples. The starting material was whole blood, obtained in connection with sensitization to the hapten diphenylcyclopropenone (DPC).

The CDR3 spells CASSLRGEQFF. CDR3 nucleotides: TGTGCCAGCAGCTTACGGGGTGAGCAGTTCTTC. The chain has TRBV5-4 and TRBJ2-1, with D maybe TRBD2 (5 bases). V lost 2 bases and J lost 9, with 6 bases in between. Germline V CDR1 and CDR2: SGHNT, YYREEE (reference sequence). CDR3 length equals 11 residues.